Each of the 17 T cell receptor beta chains below was sequenced from the same sample in a study of breast tumors, draining lymph nodes, adjacent tissues. Breast cancer patients provided tissue from their axillary draining lymph nodes. TCRdb fed the multiplex PCR reads into MiXCR, producing one record per CDR3 protein. The data hold about 110,000 distinct CDR3 sequences, with around 30% observed a single time. The sequencing sample was made of axillary lymph node tissue. These receptors all stem from a female donor with breast cancer. Some clones in this sample may be carry-over from other donors' samples.

This clonotype was seen ten or more times. This chain connects TRBV3-1 to TRBJ2-3; no reliable D call. The CDR3 runs to 14 residues. V shed 1 base and J shed 5 bases, with 10 bases lying between them. Germline V gives CDR1 LGHDT, CDR2 YNNKEL (reference sequence). For the CDR3, the DNA is TGTGCCAGCAGCCAAGTGGGGAAAGGAGATACGCAGTATTTT. It is translated as CASSQVGKGDTQYF.

This clonotype was recorded at least ten times. J is TRBJ2-1 and V is TRBV14; possibly TRBD2 for D (5 bases). The CDR3 extends over 16 amino acids. Germline-derived CDR1 and CDR2 are SGHDN and FVKESK. V was shortened by 1 base and J by 8 bases, with 18 bases between the two germline ends. The CDR3 DNA reads TGTGCCAGCAGCCAAGGGTTTTCGGGGAATAGCGATGAGCAGTTCTTC. Translated: CASSQGFSGNSDEQFF.

This clonotype was seen ten or more times. This clone may be a read error of a much larger clone one base away. V and J are TRBV20-1 and TRBJ1-2; D is perhaps TRBD1 (5 bases). The CDR3 runs to 18 residues. Germline lookup yields CDR1 DFQATT and CDR2 SNEGSKA (reference sequence). The germline V and J ends were trimmed by 5 bases and 6 bases, with 31 bases remaining between them. CDR3 nucleotides: TGCAGTGCTGCGCAAATCTTAGAACCCGCGCGGGACGGACATGGCTACACCTTC. Translation: CSAAQILEPARDGHGYTF.

This clonotype was counted many times. The V gene is TRBV7-9, the J gene TRBJ2-7; no reliable D call. Germline V CDR1 and CDR2: SEHNR, FQNEAQ (reference sequence). The CDR3 loop spans 12 amino acids. V lost 3 bases, J lost 2 bases, and 5 bases lay in between. The CDR3 DNA reads as TGTGCCAGCAGCTTCGAGGCCTACGAGCAGTACTTC. Its protein is CASSFEAYEQYF.

The V and J genes are TRBV20-1 and TRBJ2-4; 9 nucleotides line up with TRBD1. V gave up 5 bases and J gave up 0 bases; unmatched junction bases: 5. Germline values: CDR1 DFQATT, CDR2 SNEGSKA (reference sequence). This CDR3 comprises 15 residues. The CDR3 region is CSAFTGGLAKNIQYF. The CDR3 nucleotides read TGCAGTGCTTTCACAGGGGGCTTAGCCAAAAACATTCAGTACTTC.

In regard to this clonotype: Being one base from a much bigger clone, this may be a read error. The chain links TRBV2 to TRBJ1-1, with D possibly TRBD1 on 6 matching bases. CDR1 SNHLY and CDR2 FYNNEI come from the germline V gene. Trimming removed 5 bases from V and 11 bases from J, with 18 bases in between. This CDR3 region has 13 residues. Written as DNA, the CDR3 is TGTGCCAGCAGTCTAGCCCTCAGGGGTGAGGCTTTCTTT. This sequence encodes CASSLALRGEAFF.

This clonotype was counted many times. This chain uses TRBV6-5 with TRBJ2-7; D possibly corresponds to TRBD2 (7 bases). From germline, CDR1 is MNHEY and CDR2 SVGAGI. The length of the CDR3 is 16 residues. The V end was cut by 5 bases, the J end by 1 base, with 18 bases between. CDR3 sequence reads: CASSHRSKGGSYEQYF. Here the CDR3 DNA reads TGTGCCAGCAGTCACCGGAGTAAGGGGGGGTCCTACGAGCAGTACTTC.

V usage is TRBV18 and J usage is TRBJ1-1; a weak D match, TRBD1 (5 bases). Trimming pared 3 bases from V and 8 bases from J, leaving 16 bases between. Germline V gene sequence: CDR1 KGHSH, CDR2 LQKENI. CDR3 length: 14 amino acids. The DNA of the CDR3 is TGTGCCAGCTCACCGCGTTCGGGGGGTGGAGAAGCTTTCTTT. This gives the protein CASSPRSGGGEAFF.

This clonotype was observed at least ten times. The rearrangement uses TRBV4-2 and TRBJ1-3; the match to TRBD1 covers 7 bases. V lost 4 bases, J lost 0 bases, and 6 bases stayed unmatched. Looked up from germline, CDR1 is LGHNA and CDR2 is YNFKEQ. The CDR3 length is 16 residues. The CDR3 sequence: CASSRTGVDSGNTIYF. For the CDR3, the DNA is TGTGCCAGCAGCCGCACAGGGGTGGACTCTGGAAACACCATATATTTT.

The CDR3: CASSVDGGQGGWEQYF. The CDR3 nucleotides are TGTGCCAGCAGCGTAGATGGGGGACAGGGGGGATGGGAGCAGTACTTC. This chain connects TRBV9 to TRBJ2-7; 11 bases are a match to TRBD1. Germline assignment: CDR1 SGDLS and CDR2 YYNGEE. With V trimmed by 0 bases and J by 7 bases, 9 bases remained unmatched. This CDR3 comprises 16 residues.

The gene calls are TRBV2 and TRBJ1-2; D ambiguous. Germline values: CDR1 SNHLY, CDR2 FYNNEI. The V end lost 3 bases, the J end lost 5 bases, and 19 bases lay between the germline ends. The CDR3 totals 16 residues. CDR3: CASSDGFTVGEYGYTF. CDR3 nucleotides: TGTGCCAGCAGTGATGGTTTTACAGTCGGGGAGTATGGCTACACCTTC.

V is TRBV29-1 and J is TRBJ1-2; a possible D gene is TRBD1 (6 bases). Germline assignment: CDR1 SQVTM and CDR2 ANQGSEA. Trimming took 4 bases from V and 2 from J, leaving 8 bases between them. The CDR3 runs 12 residues. In nucleotides, the CDR3 is TGCAGCGTTGTAAGGGGGAACTATGGCTACACCTTC. It encodes CSVVRGNYGYTF.

Ten or more counts support this clonotype. The chain is built from TRBV5-6 and TRBJ2-7, with 8 bases aligning to TRBD2. V shed 6 bases and J 0 bases; nucleotides not matched to a gene: 8. The CDR3 covers 15 residues. Germline CDR1 and CDR2: SGHDT and YYEEEE. CDR3: CASNKLAVSSYEQYF. The CDR3 DNA reads TGTGCCAGCAACAAACTAGCGGTTAGCTCCTACGAGCAGTACTTC.

About this clonotype itself: The CDR3 end shows no conserved phenylalanine or tryptophan, and so a read error is likely. The rearrangement uses TRBV7-8 and TRBJ1-6; TRBD1 agrees at 9 bases. In germline, CDR1 is SGHVS, CDR2 FQNEAQ. The CDR3 loop spans 17 amino acids. V was clipped by 5 bases and J by 6 bases; unmatched bases: 11. This chain's CDR3 is CASSQITGTGLNSPLHL. CDR3 nucleotide sequence: TGTGCCAGCAGCCAAATCACCGGGACAGGGCTTAATTCACCCCTCCACCTT.

This chain uses TRBV3-1 with TRBJ2-1; 12 bases match TRBD2. CDR1 and CDR2 (germline): LGHDT, YNNKEL (reference sequence). The CDR3 sequence is 15 residues long. With 4 bases clipped from V and 8 bases from J, the junction kept 6 bases outside the gene matches. The CDR3: CASSLTSGRNYEQFF. CDR3 bases: TGTGCCAGCAGCCTCACTAGCGGGAGGAACTATGAGCAGTTCTTC.

The chain links TRBV6-5 to TRBJ2-1; 8 nucleotides agree with TRBD2. Trimming took 5 bases from V and 3 from J; bases not matched to a gene: 6. The CDR3 is made up of 15 amino acids. Germline V gene data show CDR1 as MNHEY and CDR2 as SVGAGI. DNA of the CDR3: TGTGCCAGCAGTGGAGCGGGAGCGGGCTACAATGAGCAGTTCTTC. Translated, it gives CASSGAGAGYNEQFF.

In this sample, this clonotype turned up many times. The chain couples TRBV5-6 to TRBJ1-2; no firm D call. The CDR3 is 12 residues long. Germline CDR1 SGHDT, CDR2 YYEEEE. V dropped 0 bases and J dropped 8 bases, with 8 bases sitting between them. CDR3 DNA sequence: TGTGCCAGCAGCTTGGGAGCTGGAGGCTACACCTTC. It translates to CASSLGAGGYTF.